The 12 T cell receptor beta chains in this list originate from one sample, sequenced in a study of T cells in Graves' hyperthyroidism and ophthalmopathy. The CDR3 regions of TCR beta were amplified from RNA transcripts. HTBI primers were the set used in a first-round RT-PCR of the TCR CDR3. TCRdb re-called the multiplex PCR reads with MiXCR, one entry per CDR3 protein. The data show some 500,000 distinct CDR3 sequences, with roughly an eighth seen just once and 17% held by the top ten. Source material: blood. The receptors come from a woman younger than 30 with Graves' hyperthyroidism.

This clonotype was counted ten times or more. The chain employs TRBV11-2 and TRBJ2-1; 11 nucleotides align to TRBD2. Germline CDR1 SGHAT, CDR2 FQNNGV. V shed 5 bases, J shed 3 bases, and the junction held 15 bases outside the gene matches. This CDR3 has 19 amino acids. The CDR3, as DNA: TGTGCCAGCAGCAATCCAGGACTAGCGGGCATACTATACTACAATGAGCAGTTCTTC. Its protein is CASSNPGLAGILYYNEQFF.

The chain is built from TRBV19 and TRBJ1-1, with 7 bases lining up with TRBD1. The V gene's germline CDR1 is LNHDA and CDR2 SQIVND (reference sequence). Unmatched junction bases numbered 6, after V lost 9 bases and J lost 5 bases. There are 12 residues in the CDR3. The CDR3 nucleotides are TGTGCCAGCAGACAGGGCCTTACTGAAGCTTTCTTT. Its translation: CASRQGLTEAFF.

In its sample, this clonotype was seen many times. This chain links TRBV7-3 with TRBJ1-2; maybe TRBD1 (6 bases). V lost 5 bases, J lost 8 bases, and 18 bases lay in between. This CDR3 contains 14 residues. CDR1 and CDR2 (germline): SGHTA, FQGTGA. In DNA form, the CDR3 reads TGTGCCAGCAGCCCACCAGACAGGAATGGAGGCTACACCTTC. Translation: CASSPPDRNGGYTF. The full variable domain, completed using reference TRBV7-3 and TRBJ1-2, is GAGVSQTPSNKVTEKGKYVELRCDPISGHTALYWYRQSLGQGPEFLIYFQGTGAADDSGLPNDRFFAVRPEGSVSTLKIQRTERGDSAVYLCASSPPDRNGGYTFGSGTRLTVV.

V gene TRBV6-6 combines with J gene TRBJ1-2; 8 nucleotides match TRBD1. CDR3 length equals 15 residues. CDR1 is MNHNY and CDR2 is SVGAGI in the germline V gene (reference sequence). Unmatched junction bases numbered 9, after V lost 0 bases and J lost 9 bases. In nucleotides, the CDR3 is TGTGCCAGCAGTTACTCTTCCAGACAGGGGATACGCTACACCTTC. Its protein is CASSYSSRQGIRYTF.

This clonotype was counted a few times. The chain joins TRBV11-1 to TRBJ1-4, with D perhaps TRBD1 (5 bases). The V end was cut by 6 bases, the J end by 8 bases, with 19 bases between. The CDR3 totals 15 residues. The germline gives CDR1 SGHAT, CDR2 FQDESV (reference sequence). For the CDR3, the DNA is TGTGCCAGCAGTTTCATTTCGCAGGGTTGGGAAAAACTGTTTTTT. Residues: CASSFISQGWEKLFF.

The genes are TRBV29-1 and TRBJ2-5; TRBD2 aligns across 7 bases. There are 13 residues in the CDR3. In germline, CDR1 is SQVTM, CDR2 ANQGSEA. V dropped 0 bases and J dropped 7; count of bases not matched to a gene: 5. The CDR3: CSVEDPASGTQYF. In DNA form, the CDR3 reads TGCAGCGTTGAAGATCCGGCTAGCGGGACCCAGTACTTC.

At least ten counts were recorded for this clonotype. The chain is built from TRBV3-1 and TRBJ1-2; D unclear. This CDR3 is 13 amino acids long. The V gene lost 1 base and the J gene lost 4 bases, with 7 bases spanning the gap. Germline CDR1 reads LGHDT; CDR2 reads YNNKEL (reference sequence). In DNA, the CDR3 is TGTGCCAGCAGCCAAGGAGTAGGCTATGGCTACACCTTC. Amino acids: CASSQGVGYGYTF.

This clonotype was observed at least ten times. This chain connects TRBV7-3 to TRBJ2-3, with 7 bases fitting TRBD2. V shed 2 bases and J 4 bases; nucleotides not matched to a gene: 9. The CDR3 contains 16 residues. Germline CDR1 and CDR2: SGHTA and FQGTGA. DNA of the CDR3: TGTGCCAGCAGCTTACTAGCGGAGTCTTCCGCAGATACGCAGTATTTT. The encoded protein is CASSLLAESSADTQYF. Full variable domain (rest looked up from reference TRBV7-3 and TRBJ2-3): GAGVSQTPSNKVTEKGKYVELRCDPISGHTALYWYRQSLGQGPEFLIYFQGTGAADDSGLPNDRFFAVRPEGSVSTLKIQRTERGDSAVYLCASSLLAESSADTQYFGPGTRLTVL.

This chain connects TRBV12-3 or TRBV12-4 to TRBJ2-2; 8 nucleotides line up with TRBD1. CDR3 length: 15 amino acids. With 6 bases clipped from V and 4 bases from J, the junction kept 7 bases outside the gene matches. CDR3 loop: CASRTQGVVTGELFF. CDR3 nucleotides: TGTGCCAGCAGGACACAGGGGGTGGTCACCGGGGAGCTGTTTTTT.

V and J are TRBV3-1 and TRBJ1-2; D is perhaps TRBD1 (6 bases). Trimming left V 5 bases short and J 4 bases short, with 14 bases between. Germline CDR1 LGHDT, CDR2 YNNKEL (reference sequence). The CDR3 runs to 14 residues. This CDR3 is CASSAPGAGYGYTF. The DNA of the CDR3 is TGTGCCAGCAGCGCCCCGGGGGCGGGCTATGGCTACACCTTC.

At least ten counts were recorded for this clonotype. V gene TRBV4-2 combines with J gene TRBJ2-5; TRBD2 matches at 12 bases. The CDR3 spans 15 residues. Unmatched junction bases numbered 4, after V lost 3 bases and J lost 5 bases. Germline CDR1 LGHNA, CDR2 YNFKEQ. CDR3 residues: CASSQGLAGLETQYF. CDR3 nucleotides: TGTGCCAGCAGCCAGGGACTAGCGGGTTTGGAGACCCAGTACTTC.

This clonotype was observed a few times. The chain has TRBV7-3 and TRBJ2-2; 9 bases align to TRBD2. V was pared by 4 bases and J by 2 bases, with 5 bases of the junction left unmatched. Germline V gene lookup returns CDR1 SGHTA and CDR2 FQGTGA. This CDR3 contains 16 residues. CDR3: CASSSRLAENTGELFF. DNA of the CDR3: TGTGCCAGCAGCTCCCGACTAGCGGAAAACACCGGGGAGCTGTTTTTT.